Below are 25 T cell receptor beta chains sequenced from a single sample in a study of blood T cell repertoires in COVID-19. Sequenced by immunoSEQ multiplex PCR; TCRdb stores in-frame clones only, minus some. The repertoire has about 170,000 clones, roughly 78% of them found once; the top ten carry around 20%. Material: PBMCs or T cells enriched from blood (not recorded which). All receptors come from a woman in her 70s in a cohort exposed to, infected with or recovered from COVID-19 (not recorded which).

This rearrangement joins TRBV6-6 to TRBJ1-1; no definite D call. V lost 3 bases, J lost 6 bases, and 14 bases lay in between. CDR3 size: 14 residues. Germline CDR1 is MNHNY and CDR2 is SVGAGI (reference sequence). CDR3 DNA: TGTGCCAGCAGTTATCGGGGTCTACGGGCTGAAGCTTTCTTT. This gives the protein CASSYRGLRAEAFF.

The chain uses TRBV2 and TRBJ2-7; 7 bases agree with TRBD2. The ends lost 3 bases at V and 3 bases at J; junction bases unmatched: 2. There are 13 residues in the CDR3. Per germline, CDR1 SNHLY and CDR2 FYNNEI. The CDR3 coding sequence is TGTGCCAGCAGTGAGACTAGCCGCTACGAGCAGTACTTC. Translated, it gives CASSETSRYEQYF.

The chain uses TRBV11-2 and TRBJ2-7; 10 bases map to TRBD2. Per the germline V gene, CDR1 is SGHAT and CDR2 is FQNNGV. J lost 0 bases, V lost 5 bases, and 13 bases had no gene match. The CDR3 has 18 residues. The CDR3 region has the DNA TGTGCCAGCAGCCCCCAGGGGCGCGGACTAGCGGTCTCCTACGAGCAGTACTTC. Translation: CASSPQGRGLAVSYEQYF.

This clone was seen a handful of times. This chain connects TRBV5-1 to TRBJ2-3; 7 nucleotides line up with TRBD2. The CDR3 length is 15 residues. Trimming took 4 bases from V and 8 from J; bases not matched to a gene: 13. CDR1 is SGHRS and CDR2 is YFSETQ in the germline V gene. The CDR3 nucleotides read TGCGCCAGCAGCCAGGACGGCGGCAGGGAGGGTACGCAGTATTTT. As protein: CASSQDGGREGTQYF.

The gene calls are TRBV7-2 and TRBJ2-6; D is uncertain. The CDR3 covers 17 residues. V dropped 1 base and J dropped 0 bases, with 10 bases sitting between them. Germline lookup yields CDR1 SGHTA and CDR2 FQGNSA. The CDR3 region has the DNA TGTGCCAGCAGCTTAGGTTCCCGGGTCTCTGGGGCCAACGTCCTGACTTTC. Translated, it gives CASSLGSRVSGANVLTF.

The genes are TRBV5-6 and TRBJ1-4; 7 bases map to TRBD1. There are 15 residues in the CDR3. With V trimmed by 3 bases and J by 3 bases, 5 bases remained unmatched. CDR1 is SGHDT, CDR2 YYEEEE, per germline. CDR3 nucleotide sequence: TGTGCCAGCAGCTGGAAGGGGGCGGCTAATGAAAAACTGTTTTTT. Its protein is CASSWKGAANEKLFF.

This sequence joins TRBV28 and TRBJ2-5, with 12 bases fitting TRBD1. Germline-derived CDR1 and CDR2 are MDHEN and SYDVKM. This CDR3 has 14 amino acids. Losses at the gene ends were 6 bases for V and 12 bases for J; bases not matched to a gene: 11. The CDR3 loop reads CASRLPGQGATEYF. The CDR3 coding sequence is TGTGCCAGCAGACTTCCGGGACAGGGGGCTACTGAGTACTTC.

J is TRBJ1-1 and V is TRBV6-5; D perhaps matches TRBD1 (5 bases). The CDR3 extends over 13 amino acids. CDR1 is MNHEY, CDR2 SVGAGI, per germline. Trimming left V 7 bases short and J 1 base short, with 10 bases between. CDR3 sequence (DNA): TGTGCCAGCACCCTCGGACAGAACACTGAAGCTTTCTTT. Its translation is CASTLGQNTEAFF.

This sequence joins TRBV28 and TRBJ2-1; D is ambiguous. V was cut by 2 bases and J by 7 bases, with 9 bases left in between. Germline V lookup: CDR1 MDHEN, CDR2 SYDVKM. The CDR3 extends over 13 amino acids. The DNA for the CDR3 is TGTGCCAGCAGTTTAGCCTCGGGTAATGAGCAGTTCTTC. Its protein product is CASSLASGNEQFF. The whole variable domain, remainder taken from reference TRBV28 and TRBJ2-1, is DVKVTQSSRYLVKRTGEKVFLECVQDMDHENMFWYRQDPGLGLRLIYFSYDVKMKEKGDIPEGYSVSREKKERFSLILESASTNQTSMYLCASSLASGNEQFFGPGTRLTVL.

This chain uses TRBV5-1 with TRBJ1-4; D unclear. The germline V and J ends were trimmed by 1 base and 4 bases, with 8 bases remaining between them. Germline CDR1 reads SGHRS; CDR2 reads YFSETQ. CDR3 length equals 14 residues. This CDR3 is CASSLHSLNEKLFF. In DNA form, the CDR3 reads TGCGCCAGCAGCTTGCACAGCCTTAATGAAAAACTGTTTTTT. Combining the CDR3 with reference TRBV5-1 and TRBJ1-4 gives the whole variable domain KAGVTQTPRYLIKTRGQQVTLSCSPISGHRSVSWYQQTPGQGLQFLFEYFSETQRNKGNFPGRFSGRQFSNSRSEMNVSTLELGDSALYLCASSLHSLNEKLFFGSGTQLSVL.

Concerning this clone itself: Germline and junction disagree at one end, which may indicate a read error. This chain joins TRBV7-7 and TRBJ2-5, with TRBD2 as a possible D gene (6 bases). There are 15 residues in the CDR3. Germline V gene sequence: CDR1 SSHAT, CDR2 FNYEAQ (reference sequence). The CDR3 coding sequence is TGTGCTAGCAGCTTAGACTCGCGGGGAGGAGAGACCCAGTACTTC. Its translation: CASSLDSRGGETQYF.

V usage is TRBV19 and J usage is TRBJ2-1; 9 bases are shared with TRBD2. The CDR3 has 16 amino acids. The germline V gene encodes CDR1 LNHDA and CDR2 SQIVND (reference sequence). V was clipped by 3 bases and J by 2 bases; unmatched bases: 5. CDR3: CASSISGSPAYNEQFF. The CDR3 DNA is TGTGCCAGTAGTATTAGCGGGAGCCCAGCCTACAATGAGCAGTTCTTC.

The J gene is TRBJ1-2, the V gene TRBV7-3; possible D gene TRBD1, 5 bases. The CDR3 loop spans 13 amino acids. Trimming stripped 2 bases from V and 4 bases from J, with 8 bases between. Germline CDR1 and CDR2: SGHTA and FQGTGA. This chain's CDR3 is CASSLDQGYGYTF. In DNA form, the CDR3 reads TGTGCCAGCAGCTTAGATCAGGGCTATGGCTACACCTTC.

The J gene is TRBJ1-2, the V gene TRBV23-1; TRBD1 matches 9 bases. TRBV23-1 is placed among ORFs of uncertain function. V was clipped by 3 bases and J by 3 bases; unmatched bases: 8. This CDR3 comprises 16 residues. The DNA for the CDR3 is TGCGCCAGCAGTCAGGGGACAGGGCTTAGGGACTATGGCTACACCTTC. Residues: CASSQGTGLRDYGYTF.

This rearrangement joins TRBV11-1 to TRBJ2-2, with 7 nucleotides matching TRBD1. CDR1 is SGHAT, CDR2 FQDESV, per germline (reference sequence). The CDR3 runs 13 residues. With 10 bases clipped from V and 1 base from J, the junction kept 3 bases outside the gene matches. Here the CDR3 DNA reads TGTGCCACCAGGACAGGGAACACCGGGGAGCTGTTTTTT. Its protein is CATRTGNTGELFF. The full variable domain, in which reference TRBV11-1 and TRBJ2-2 provide the parts outside the CDR3, is EAEVAQSPRYKITEKSQAVAFWCDPISGHATLYWYRQILGQGPELLVQFQDESVVDDSQLPKDRFSAERLKGVDSTLKIQPAELGDSAMYLCATRTGNTGELFFGEGSRLTVL.

The rearrangement links TRBV7-2 to TRBJ2-7; D is perhaps TRBD2 (6 bases). The germline gives CDR1 SGHTA, CDR2 FQGNSA. The CDR3 runs 17 residues. V dropped 1 base and J dropped 0 bases, with 16 bases sitting between them. CDR3 nucleotides: TGTGCCAGCAGCTTAGAGGGTAGACTAGTTCGCTCCTACGAGCAGTACTTC. Its protein is CASSLEGRLVRSYEQYF.

This chain links TRBV5-1 with TRBJ2-1; 7 bases are a match to TRBD1. The CDR3 totals 14 residues. V gave up 5 bases and J gave up 4 bases; unmatched junction bases: 6. CDR1 and CDR2 (germline): SGHRS, YFSETQ. CDR3 loop: CASRPGQTYNEQFF. CDR3 in DNA: TGCGCCAGCAGACCGGGACAGACTTACAATGAGCAGTTCTTC.

CDR3 sequence (DNA): TGTGCCATCAGTGCAAACGATGGCTCCGGGGAGCTGTTTTTT. The encoded protein is CAISANDGSGELFF. This chain uses TRBV10-3 with TRBJ2-2; D remains unclear. The CDR3 has 14 amino acids. V was pared by 4 bases and J by 6 bases, with 12 bases between. Germline-derived CDR1 and CDR2 are ENHRY and SYGVKD.

The chain carries TRBV6-5 and TRBJ1-1, with a weak D call TRBD1 (5 bases). V lost 4 bases and J lost 6, with 9 bases in between. Germline V lookup: CDR1 MNHEY, CDR2 SVGAGI. The CDR3 runs 12 residues. In DNA form, the CDR3 reads TGTGCCAGCAGTTCGTCAGGGCCTGAAGCTTTCTTT. Amino acids: CASSSSGPEAFF.

The V and J genes are TRBV10-2 and TRBJ1-5; the match to TRBD1 covers 8 bases. Germline-derived CDR1 and CDR2 are WSHSY and SAAADI. The V and J ends lost 8 bases and 2 bases, in that order; junction bases with no gene match: 2. This CDR3 is 13 amino acids long. The CDR3 coding sequence is TGCGCCAGCCAGGACAGGGGCAATCAGCCCCAGCATTTT. This gives the protein CASQDRGNQPQHF.

The rearrangement joins TRBV3-1 (or the pseudogene TRBV3-2) to TRBJ2-3; D gene unclear. Germline V gene lookup returns CDR1 LGHDT and CDR2 YNNKEL (reference sequence). This CDR3 region has 14 residues. Trimming removed 5 bases from V and 0 bases from J, with 9 bases in between. The CDR3 spells CASSTRWSTDTQYF. The DNA of the CDR3 is TGTGCCAGCAGCACCCGGTGGAGCACAGATACGCAGTATTTT.

The chain couples TRBV4-2 to TRBJ2-7; 7 bases agree with TRBD2. The V segment lost 2 bases and the J segment 2 bases; nucleotides outside the gene matches: 9. Looked up from germline, CDR1 is LGHNA and CDR2 is YNFKEQ. This CDR3 is 16 amino acids long. CDR3: CASSQSTVAGPYEQYF. The CDR3 region has the DNA TGTGCCAGCAGCCAATCGACGGTAGCGGGTCCCTACGAGCAGTACTTC.

V gene TRBV11-3 combines with J gene TRBJ2-2, with D tentatively TRBD1 (5 bases). Trimming stripped 0 bases from V and 4 bases from J, with 9 bases between. Germline CDR1 SGHNT, CDR2 YENEEA. The CDR3 length is 15 residues. DNA of the CDR3: TGTGCCAGCAGCTTAGAAGTTGGGGCCACCGGGGAGCTGTTTTTT. Translation: CASSLEVGATGELFF.

This rearrangement joins TRBV7-2 to TRBJ1-2; D not certain. Germline-derived CDR1 and CDR2 are SGHTA and FQGNSA. The V gene lost 4 bases and the J gene lost 7 bases, with 13 bases spanning the gap. This CDR3 spans 13 amino acids. The CDR3, as DNA: TGTGCCAGCAGCTCTAACCCCCATTTTGGCTACACCTTC. It codes for CASSSNPHFGYTF. The entire variable domain, with the rest obtained from reference TRBV7-2 and TRBJ1-2, is as follows: GAGVSQSPSNKVTEKGKDVELRCDPISGHTALYWYRQSLGQGLEFLIYFQGNSAPDKSGLPSDRFSAERTGGSVSTLTIQRTQQEDSAVYLCASSSNPHFGYTFGSGTRLTVV.

The rearrangement links TRBV7-9 to TRBJ1-6; no reliable D call. Per the germline V gene, CDR1 is SEHNR and CDR2 is FQNEAQ (reference sequence). With 4 bases removed from V and 7 bases from J, the gap between germline ends came to 8 bases. This CDR3 region has 13 residues. The CDR3 is CASSSDYNSPLHF. The CDR3 DNA follows: TGTGCCAGCAGCTCAGACTACAATTCACCCCTCCACTTT.